These 18 T cell receptor beta chains came from one sample sequenced in a study of T cells in localized non-small cell lung cancer. TCRdb's table, derived via immunoSEQ multiplex PCR, lists solely in-frame clones and lacks some. The sample has some 10,000 clones; roughly half are singletons. This specimen consisted of lymph node tissue, obtained before any cancer treatment. The receptors stem from a woman aged 40 to 75 with stage II squamous cell lung carcinoma.

This clone was detected a few times. This rearrangement joins TRBV1 to TRBJ1-4. TRBV1 is a pseudogene. The CDR3 has 15 residues. The DNA of the CDR3 is TGCGCCAGCAGCCCATCGGACCGGGTGAATGAAAAACTGTTTTTT. It codes for CASSPSDRVNEKLFF.

This clone was counted once. The rearrangement uses TRBV30 and TRBJ2-3; 7 nucleotides line up with TRBD2. Looked up from germline, CDR1 is GTSNPN and CDR2 is SVGIG (reference sequence). V lost 2 bases and J lost 3; bases outside the gene matches: 11. The CDR3 contains 16 residues. CDR3 in DNA: TGTGCCTGGAGTACGACTAGCCCTGCGGGAACAGATACGCAGTATTTT. As protein: CAWSTTSPAGTDTQYF. The variable domain in full, with the rest retrieved from reference TRBV30 and TRBJ2-3, is SQTIHQWPATLVQPVGSPLSLECTVEGTSNPNLYWYRQAAGRGLQLLFYSVGIGQISSEVPQNLSASRPQDRQFILSSKKLLLSDSGFYLCAWSTTSPAGTDTQYFGPGTRLTVL.

V gene TRBV28 combines with J gene TRBJ2-7; 9 bases map to TRBD1. J lost 7 bases, V lost 5 bases, and 6 bases had no gene match. Germline lookup yields CDR1 MDHEN and CDR2 SYDVKM. This CDR3 region has 13 residues. CDR3 protein: CASSKQGAREQYF. In DNA form, the CDR3 reads TGTGCCAGCAGTAAACAGGGGGCGCGGGAGCAGTACTTC.

This clone was counted between two and nine times. The chain joins TRBV6-8 to TRBJ2-2; 7 bases are a match to TRBD2. There are 17 residues in the CDR3. The V and J ends lost 1 base and 1 base, in that order; junction bases with no gene match: 6. Looked up from germline, CDR1 is MNHGY and CDR2 is SAAAGT. CDR3 sequence reads: CASSYLPGLQNTGELFF. DNA of the CDR3: TGTGCCAGCAGTTACTTACCGGGACTACAGAACACCGGGGAGCTGTTTTTT.

This chain joins TRBV19 and TRBJ1-1; D is possibly TRBD1 (6 bases). Germline V gene lookup returns CDR1 LNHDA and CDR2 SQIVND (reference sequence). Trimming left V 4 bases short and J 1 base short, with 16 bases between. This CDR3 has 16 residues. The CDR3 bases are TGTGCCAGTAGTAAAGGCGGCAGGGGAAGGAACACTGAAGCTTTCTTT. It encodes CASSKGGRGRNTEAFF.

This clone was observed a handful of times. The chain recombines TRBV6-8 with TRBJ1-2, with TRBD1 as a possible D gene (6 bases). V lost 6 bases and J 3 bases, leaving 17 bases between the germline ends. This CDR3 contains 15 residues. The germline CDR1 and CDR2 sequences are MNHGY and SAAAGT. The CDR3 bases are TGTGCCAGCAGAGGAGTAGGGGGATTGGACTATGGCTACACCTTC. Translated, it gives CASRGVGGLDYGYTF.

The gene calls are TRBV10-2 and TRBJ1-6; the D is unclear. CDR1 and CDR2 (germline): WSHSY, SAAADI. V lost 3 bases and J lost 10, with 7 bases in between. There are 12 residues in the CDR3. The CDR3 region has the DNA TGCGCCAGCAGTGACCTTAGGTCACCCCTCCACTTT. Protein sequence: CASSDLRSPLHF.

The chain is built from TRBV25-1 and TRBJ1-1; D is unresolved. CDR1 and CDR2 from the germline V gene are MGHDK and SYGVNS. The CDR3 sequence is 12 residues long. The germline V and J ends were trimmed by 6 bases and 4 bases, with 9 bases remaining between them. CDR3 in DNA: TGTGCCAGCAGGACCTTTGGCACTGAAGCTTTCTTT. It translates to CASRTFGTEAFF.

This rearrangement joins TRBV18 to TRBJ1-1; D may be TRBD1 (5 bases). The CDR3 has 15 amino acids. Germline CDR1 is KGHSH and CDR2 is LQKENI. V lost 6 bases, J lost 4 bases, and 18 bases lay in between. The CDR3 region is CASSPRSRGVTEAFF. CDR3 coding DNA: TGTGCCAGCTCCCCCAGGTCCCGAGGGGTCACTGAAGCTTTCTTT.

V and J are TRBV14 and TRBJ1-3; 9 positions match TRBD1. The trim removed 2 bases at V and 0 bases at J, leaving 5 bases unmatched. The CDR3 sequence is 17 residues long. Germline V gives CDR1 SGHDN, CDR2 FVKESK. CDR3 residues: CASSQRDRAYSGNTIYF. As DNA, the CDR3 is TGTGCCAGCAGCCAAAGGGACAGGGCCTACTCTGGAAACACCATATATTTT. Supplemented by reference TRBV14 and TRBJ1-3, the full variable domain reads EAGVTQFPSHSVIEKGQTVTLRCDPISGHDNLYWYRRVMGKEIKFLLHFVKESKQDESGMPNNRFLAERTGGTYSTLKVQPAELEDSGVYFCASSQRDRAYSGNTIYFGEGSWLTVV.

The chain carries TRBV2 and TRBJ1-6, with D possibly TRBD1 on 6 matching bases. In germline, CDR1 is SNHLY, CDR2 FYNNEI. V gave up 7 bases and J gave up 6 bases, with 13 bases separating them. The CDR3 extends over 14 amino acids. CDR3 DNA sequence: TGTGCCAGCATCGGGCCGGGGGCTAATTCACCCCTCCACTTT. Its translation: CASIGPGANSPLHF. Filled out from reference TRBV2 and TRBJ1-6, the complete variable domain reads EPEVTQTPSHQVTQMGQEVILRCVPISNHLYFYWYRQILGQKVEFLVSFYNNEISEKSEIFDDQFSVERPDGSNFTLKIRSTKLEDSAMYFCASIGPGANSPLHFGNGTRLTVT.

The chain is built from TRBV30 and TRBJ2-3; 7 bases map to TRBD1. The CDR3 is 14 residues long. The V gene's germline CDR1 is GTSNPN and CDR2 SVGIG (reference sequence). The ends lost 3 bases at V and 5 bases at J; junction bases unmatched: 8. The CDR3 DNA sequence: TGTGCCTGGAGGCCTACAGGGGTGGGAGATACGCAGTATTTT. It translates to CAWRPTGVGDTQYF.

The chain couples TRBV14 to TRBJ1-2, with D maybe TRBD1 (5 bases). V was clipped by 4 bases and J by 7 bases, with 22 bases between them. CDR1 and CDR2 (germline): SGHDN, FVKESK. CDR3 length equals 16 residues. The chain's CDR3 is CASSRGPTVVNGGYTF. CDR3 bases: TGTGCCAGCAGCCGGGGCCCAACAGTCGTGAACGGTGGCTACACCTTC. Variable domain in full (rest from reference TRBV14 and TRBJ1-2): EAGVTQFPSHSVIEKGQTVTLRCDPISGHDNLYWYRRVMGKEIKFLLHFVKESKQDESGMPNNRFLAERTGGTYSTLKVQPAELEDSGVYFCASSRGPTVVNGGYTFGSGTRLTVV.

This chain connects TRBV11-3 to TRBJ2-5; TRBD1 or TRBD2 may be the D gene (6 bases each). Trimming pared 5 bases from V and 5 bases from J, leaving 15 bases between. This CDR3 is 14 amino acids long. Germline loops: CDR1 SGHNT, CDR2 YENEEA. The CDR3 protein is CASSEGGQVETQYF. CDR3 DNA sequence: TGTGCCAGCAGCGAGGGGGGCCAAGTGGAGACCCAGTACTTC. Full variable domain (outside the CDR3, taken from reference TRBV11-3 and TRBJ2-5): EAGVVQSPRYKIIEKKQPVAFWCNPISGHNTLYWYLQNLGQGPELLIRYENEEAVDDSQLPKDRFSAERLKGVDSTLKIQPAELGDSAVYLCASSEGGQVETQYFGPGTRLLVL.

This chain connects TRBV6-8 to TRBJ1-2; D is unresolved. V was cut by 4 bases and J by 2 bases, with 14 bases left in between. CDR1 and CDR2 from the germline V gene are MNHGY and SAAAGT. The CDR3 covers 15 residues. DNA for the CDR3: TGTGCCAGCAGTTTTAAGGCCGGGTTCAACTATGGCTACACCTTC. Translation: CASSFKAGFNYGYTF.

The chain has TRBV18 and TRBJ1-1; D remains unclear. The V end was cut by 2 bases, the J end by 4 bases, with 8 bases between. The CDR3 consists of 13 residues. Germline V gives CDR1 KGHSH, CDR2 LQKENI. This chain's CDR3 is CASSPDRGTEAFF. In DNA, the CDR3 is TGTGCCAGCTCACCAGATCGGGGCACTGAAGCTTTCTTT.

Points on this clone: The junction departs from the called germline gene at one end, perhaps through a read error. The V and J genes are TRBV18 and TRBJ2-2, with D tentatively TRBD1 (6 bases). The CDR3 sequence is 16 residues long. From germline, CDR1 is KGHSH and CDR2 LQKENI. The CDR3 DNA follows: TGTGCCAGCTCGTACGGGACACTTGGGAACACCGGAGAGCTGTTTTTT. It encodes CASSYGTLGNTGELFF.

The rearrangement joins TRBV10-2 to TRBJ2-1; tentative D call: TRBD2 (6 bases). V shed 6 bases and J shed 6 bases, with 9 bases lying between them. Germline CDR1 is WSHSY and CDR2 is SAAADI. The CDR3 totals 12 residues. The CDR3 loop reads CASSAGSNEQFF. The CDR3, as DNA: TGCGCCAGCAGCGCGGGATCCAATGAGCAGTTCTTC.